Detailed here is one TCR beta chain. Its antigen is unknown. V was shortened by 3 bases and J by 0 bases, with 11 bases between the two germline ends. CDR1 is SGHDT, CDR2 YYEEEE, per germline. This CDR3 has 15 amino acids. Libraries were prepared by immunoSEQ multiplex PCR; TCRdb keeps only in-frame clonotypes and omits some of them. In the table there are about 42,000 clones, about 82% of which are singletons. The sample belongs to a study of OX40 agonist ivuxolimab in advanced cancers. Study summary: At 0.01 to 10 mg/kg, ivuxolimab was administered intravenously to patients every 2 weeks. Prior anti-PD-1, anti-PD-L1 or anti-CTLA-4 therapy did not bar entry, and more than 35% had some. Study-level findings and limits: Some nonresponders additionally presented with little normalized T-cell clonal expansion. Among expanded peripheral T cells, antigen specificity went undetermined.

Sequencing used CD4+ or CD8+ T cells sorted from blood, obtained in a trial of the OX40 agonist ivuxolimab. This chain joins TRBV5-6 and TRBJ2-3; D is uncertain. The sequence was obtained from an adult with an advanced solid tumor such as melanoma, head and neck, liver or kidney cancer. The CDR3 coding sequence is TGTGCCAGCAGCTCCCTCGAAACTAGCACAGATACGCAGTATTTT. It is translated as CASSSLETSTDTQYF. Supplemented by reference TRBV5-6 and TRBJ2-3, the full variable domain reads DAGVTQSPTHLIKTRGQQVTLRCSPKSGHDTVSWYQQALGQGPQFIFQYYEEEERQRGNFPDRFSGHQFPNYSSELNVNALLLGDSALYLCASSSLETSTDTQYFGPGTRLTVL.